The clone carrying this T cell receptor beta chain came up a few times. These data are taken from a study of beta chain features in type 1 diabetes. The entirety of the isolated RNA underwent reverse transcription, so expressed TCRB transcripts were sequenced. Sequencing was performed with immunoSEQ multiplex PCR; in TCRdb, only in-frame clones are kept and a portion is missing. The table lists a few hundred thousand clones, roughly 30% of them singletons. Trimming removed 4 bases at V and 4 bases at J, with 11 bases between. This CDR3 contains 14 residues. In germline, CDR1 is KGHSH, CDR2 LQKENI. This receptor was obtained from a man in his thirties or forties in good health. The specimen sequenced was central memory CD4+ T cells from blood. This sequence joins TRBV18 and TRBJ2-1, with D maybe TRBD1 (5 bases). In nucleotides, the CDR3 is TGTGCCAGCTCACACACGACAGAGTACAATGAGCAGTTCTTC. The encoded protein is CASSHTTEYNEQFF.